These T cell receptor beta chains were read from a single sample in a study of cytomegalovirus exposure and HLA in healthy donors. The repertoire was sequenced with immunoSEQ multiplex PCR; TCRdb's copy has only in-frame clones and lacks some. The sample lists 100,000 to 120,000 clones, around four fifths occurring once. The sample taken for sequencing was PBMCs. These receptors were taken from a man aged 25 to 40 in good health and CMV-seropositive. Each CDR3 is given with its conserved first and last residue. D genes are given only for firm matches. Clone size is given for some rows only: seen once, a few or many times, or a class if the clone is expanded.

j_call d_call clone_size v_call cdr3_nt cdr3_aa
TRBJ1-2 . . TRBV29-1 TGCAGCGTAGGGGGATTGGAGGGCTACACCTTC CSVGGLEGYTF
TRBJ2-7 TRBD1 . TRBV10-3 TGTGCCATCAGTGAGGAGACAGGGGATTACTACGAGCAGTACTTC CAISEETGDYYEQYF
TRBJ1-1 . few TRBV5-1 TGCGCCAGCAGTCAGGGGAACACTGAAGCTTTCTTT CASSQGNTEAFF
TRBJ2-1 TRBD2 . TRBV9 TGTGCCAGCAGCGTAGGCGGGGGTTACAATGAGCAGTTCTTC CASSVGGGYNEQFF
TRBJ2-7 . . TRBV29-1 TGCAGCGTTGAAGCCCAGCCCAGGGACTCTGTATCCTACGAGCAGTACTTC CSVEAQPRDSVSYEQYF
TRBJ1-6 TRBD1 once TRBV28 TGTGCCAGCAGTTTCCGGACAGGGGATGCACCCCTCCACTTT CASSFRTGDAPLHF
TRBJ2-5 TRBD2 . TRBV5-1 TGCGCCAGCAGTTGGACTAGCGATATTACCGCTCAAGAGACCCAGTACTTC CASSWTSDITAQETQYF
TRBJ1-1 . few TRBV5-6 TGTGCCAGCAGCGTAATACAGATGATGAACACTGAAGCTTTCTTT CASSVIQMMNTEAFF
TRBJ2-3 TRBD1 . TRBV5-1 TGCGCCAGCAGCTGGGGCCCGGGACAGGGAGTACTGGAAGATACGCAGTATTTT CASSWGPGQGVLEDTQYF
TRBJ1-4 TRBD1 . TRBV29-1 TGCAGCGTTGCGAGTGACAGGGGCGAAAAACTGTTTTTT CSVASDRGEKLFF
TRBJ2-3 TRBD2 . TRBV5-1 TGCGCCAGCAGCCCAACTAAGCGGGGGGGCACAGATACGCAGTATTTT CASSPTKRGGTDTQYF
TRBJ2-7 . . TRBV11-2 TGTGCCAGCAGCAGAGACTACAGCTCCTACGAGCAGTACTTC CASSRDYSSYEQYF
TRBJ2-7 . . TRBV9 TGTGCCAGCAGCCTCGGCTACGAGCAGTACTTC CASSLGYEQYF
TRBJ2-7 . . TRBV7-2 TGTGCCAGCAGCTTTGGGCGGGCGGGCTACGAGCAGTACTTC CASSFGRAGYEQYF
TRBJ2-3 TRBD2 . TRBV10-1 TGCGCCAGCAGTTCTGGGCTAGCGGGGGCCAGCACAGATACGCAGTATTTT CASSSGLAGASTDTQYF
TRBJ2-7 TRBD2 . TRBV5-1 TGCGCCAGCAGCTTGGTATTAGCGGGGGGCGACGAGCAGTACTTC CASSLVLAGGDEQYF
TRBJ2-5 TRBD2 once TRBV9 TGTGCCAGCAGCACTAGCGGGGGGATCTACAAAGAGACCCAGTACTTC CASSTSGGIYKETQYF
TRBJ2-1 TRBD1 . TRBV19 TGTGCCAGTAGTATTACGACAGGGGGTTTCCACAATGAGCAGTTCTTC CASSITTGGFHNEQFF
TRBJ1-4 . . TRBV19 TGTGCTTCCCTAGATCGGGTAACTAATGAAAAACTGTTTTTT CASLDRVTNEKLFF
TRBJ2-7 . . TRBV14 TGTGCCAGCAGCCAATTATCCTACGAGCAGTACTTC CASSQLSYEQYF
TRBJ2-3 TRBD2 . TRBV9 TGTGCCAGCAGCAGGACTAGCGATAGGACAGATACGCAGTATTTT CASSRTSDRTDTQYF
TRBJ2-2 TRBD2 . TRBV25-1 TGTGCCAGCCAGCGGGGAGACCTGAACACCGGGGAGCTGTTTTTT CASQRGDLNTGELFF
TRBJ1-6 . few TRBV6-1 TGTGCCAGCAGGCCTGGCAGGGAGGATTCACCCCTCCACTTT CASRPGREDSPLHF
TRBJ1-2 . . TRBV21-1 TGTGCCAGCAGCAAATTCCGGACAGACCTTCCGAGTTATGGCTACACCTTC CASSKFRTDLPSYGYTF
TRBJ2-1 . . TRBV5-1 TGCGCCAGCAGCTTGACACAGGGCCCCTACAATGAGCAGTTCTTC CASSLTQGPYNEQFF
TRBJ1-6 . . TRBV30 TGTGCCTGCGCGACTTCCTTTACCTATAATTCACCCCTCCACTTT CACATSFTYNSPLHF
TRBJ2-3 TRBD1 . TRBV10-3 TGTGCCCCAAGACAGGGTCCCGCAGATACGCAGTATTTT CAPRQGPADTQYF
TRBJ1-1 . . TRBV30 TGTGCCTGGAGTTCTACCGGGGAGAACACTGAAGCTTTCTTT CAWSSTGENTEAFF
TRBJ1-2 . . TRBV10-1 TGCGCCAGCAGTGAAGGGTTAGGGGTTGGGGGGAAGGGTGACTATGGCTACACCTTC CASSEGLGVGGKGDYGYTF
TRBJ1-4 . few TRBV10-3 TGTGCCATCAGTCCGGGACTGCAGGATGAAAAACTGTTTTTT CAISPGLQDEKLFF
TRBJ2-6 . . TRBV4-1 TGCGCCAGCAGCCAAGATCGGGTTTCTGGGGCCAACGTCCTGACTTTC CASSQDRVSGANVLTF
TRBJ2-3 . . TRBV29-1 TGCAGCGTTAGAGCCCTTAGCACAGATACGCAGTATTTT CSVRALSTDTQYF
TRBJ2-5 TRBD1 . TRBV12-5 TGTGCTAGTGGTTTGACCGACAGGGGGCCGGGGACCCAGTACTTC CASGLTDRGPGTQYF
TRBJ2-1 . . TRBV25-1 TGTGCCAGCCGTAGCGGCCTTTACAATGAGCAGTTCTTC CASRSGLYNEQFF
TRBJ2-7 TRBD1 . TRBV2 TGTGCCAGCAGTGAAAGGGGTAGGGACAGGGGGCACGAGCAGTACTTC CASSERGRDRGHEQYF
TRBJ2-5 . . TRBV4-1 TGCGCCAGCAGCCAAGGAGCTGGACACTATGAAGAGACCCAGTACTTC CASSQGAGHYEETQYF
TRBJ2-7 TRBD2 . TRBV27 TGTGCCAGCAGTCCCTCACTAGCGGGGGTTATCTACGAGCAGTACTTC CASSPSLAGVIYEQYF
TRBJ2-4 TRBD2 . TRBV30 TGTGCCTGGAGTGTTTCCATCGGCGGGGGAAACATTCAGTACTTC CAWSVSIGGGNIQYF
TRBJ2-1 TRBD2 . TRBV7-9 TGTGCCAGCAGCTTAGTAGGGGGCCTGGTAGCGGGGGTACACAATGAGCAGTTCTTC CASSLVGGLVAGVHNEQFF
TRBJ2-5 . . TRBV5-6 TGTGCCAGCAGCGCGCCGGGACAAAGAGAGACCCAGTACTTC CASSAPGQRETQYF
TRBJ2-7 TRBD2 . TRBV7-2 TGTGCCAGCAGCGACAGCGGGGGCGACTACGAGCAGTACTTC CASSDSGGDYEQYF